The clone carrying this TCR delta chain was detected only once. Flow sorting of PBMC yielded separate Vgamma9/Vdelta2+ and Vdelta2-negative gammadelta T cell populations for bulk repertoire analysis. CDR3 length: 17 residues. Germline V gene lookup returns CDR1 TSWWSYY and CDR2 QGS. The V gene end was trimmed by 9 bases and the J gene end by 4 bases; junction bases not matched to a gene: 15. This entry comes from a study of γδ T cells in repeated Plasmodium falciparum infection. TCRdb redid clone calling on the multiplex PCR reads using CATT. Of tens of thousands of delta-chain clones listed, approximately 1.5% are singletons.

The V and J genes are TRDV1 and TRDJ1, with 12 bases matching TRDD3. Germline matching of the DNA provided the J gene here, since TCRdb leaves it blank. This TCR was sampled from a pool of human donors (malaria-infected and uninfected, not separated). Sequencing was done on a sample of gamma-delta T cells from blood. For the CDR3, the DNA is TGTGCTCTCGGAGGGCCCTACTGGGGGATACACGTCGATAAACTCATCTTT. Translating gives CALGGPYWGIHVDKLIF.